This TCR beta chain was captured in a study of identical twins. Whole-study results and caveats: Models underestimated TCR alpha sharing (out-of-frame) in monozygotic twins. Weaker excess twin sharing was seen among beta out-of-frame sequences. In drawing conclusions, the study used cross-sectional statistical analysis and did not follow the same donors. The more abundant beta clonotypes in cord blood had fewer insertions, and memory repertoires did not show this.

CDR3 size: 15 residues. V lost 1 base and J 7 bases, leaving 16 bases between the germline ends. CDR1 is SGHTA, CDR2 FQGNSA, per germline. Each CDR3 protein is one row after TCRdb ran MiXCR on the 5' RACE reads. Among hundreds of thousands of distinct CDR3 sequences listed, about 9.4% were seen once. Concerning this clonotype itself: Its antigen is not identified.

These records were also assigned to another study, of yellow fever vaccine responses in identical twins.

The sequencing input was PBMCs. The chain couples TRBV7-2 to TRBJ1-2; D remains unclear. This clonotype was sampled from a woman in her late teens or twenties in good health. The CDR3 DNA reads TGTGCCAGCAGCTTAGGAGGTATCCCGGCCTCTGGCTACACCTTC. Amino acids: CASSLGGIPASGYTF.